This note documents a single T cell receptor (beta chain) sequence. The target antigen is unknown. PCR primers comprised 60 Vbeta and 13 Jbeta primers. Here immunoSEQ multiplex PCR was the method, and the copy in TCRdb shows in-frame clones only, minus some. The table lists 98,000 or so clones, about 74% of them singletons. The sample originates from a study of cytomegalovirus exposure and HLA in healthy donors. Study conclusions and caveats: Among the most significant clusters, several appeared linked to common viral pathogens in a later analysis. About 87% or about 30% of the time was how often most TCR beta V segments were productive, according to an earlier analysis.

Germline V gene sequence: CDR1 MNHEY, CDR2 SMNVEV (reference sequence). CDR3 length: 13 residues. The V and J ends lost 7 bases and 4 bases respectively, with 14 bases between them. Input material: PBMCs. This clonotype was obtained from a female donor in good health and CMV-seronegative. The gene calls are TRBV27 and TRBJ2-7; D uncertain. The CDR3 protein is CASIRLRKYEQYF. DNA of the CDR3: TGTGCCAGCATAAGACTGAGGAAATACGAGCAGTACTTC.